This T cell receptor beta chain came from a study of T cell changes during pregnancy in multiple sclerosis. The data were produced by immunoSEQ multiplex PCR, yet TCRdb's version contains in-frame clones alone and is incomplete. The sample has some 50,000 clones, over 90% seen once. The TCR was taken from a female donor with multiple sclerosis, enrolled in a pregnancy study. The sample here was CD8+ T cells from peripheral blood mononuclear cells, taken in the first trimester of pregnancy.

Here the CDR3 DNA reads TGTGCCAGCAGCTTGGAACCGGGTGTGAACACTGAAGCTTTCTTT. It codes for CASSLEPGVNTEAFF. V gene TRBV5-6 combines with J gene TRBJ1-1, with D unclear. This CDR3 is built from 15 residues. Germline loops: CDR1 SGHDT, CDR2 YYEEEE. The ends were cut back, 0 bases at V and 0 bases at J, with 9 bases in the middle.